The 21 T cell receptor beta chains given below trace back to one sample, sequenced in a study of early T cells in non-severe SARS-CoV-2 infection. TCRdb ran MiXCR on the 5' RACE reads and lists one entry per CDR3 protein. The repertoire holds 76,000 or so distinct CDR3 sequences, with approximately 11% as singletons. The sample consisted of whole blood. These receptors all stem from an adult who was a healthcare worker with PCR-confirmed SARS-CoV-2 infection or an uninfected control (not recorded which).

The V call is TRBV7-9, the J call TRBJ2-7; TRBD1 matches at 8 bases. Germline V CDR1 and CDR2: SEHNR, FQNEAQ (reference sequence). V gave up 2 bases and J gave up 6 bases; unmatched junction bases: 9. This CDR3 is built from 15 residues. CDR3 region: CASSLTGAGGTEQYF. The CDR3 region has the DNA TGTGCCAGCAGCTTAACAGGGGCAGGGGGCACCGAGCAGTACTTC.

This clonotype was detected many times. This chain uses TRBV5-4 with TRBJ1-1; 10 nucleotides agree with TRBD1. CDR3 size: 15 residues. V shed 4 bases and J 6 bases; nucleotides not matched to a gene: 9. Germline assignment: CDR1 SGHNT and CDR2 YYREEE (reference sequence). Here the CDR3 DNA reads TGTGCCAGCAGCCTGGGGGACAGGGGAATGCCTGAAGCTTTCTTT. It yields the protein CASSLGDRGMPEAFF.

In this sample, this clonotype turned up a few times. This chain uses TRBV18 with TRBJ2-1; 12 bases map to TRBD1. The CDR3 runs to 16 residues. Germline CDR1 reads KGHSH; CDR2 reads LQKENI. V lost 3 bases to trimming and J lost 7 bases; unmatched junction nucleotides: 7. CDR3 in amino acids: CASSPTGTGGINEQFF. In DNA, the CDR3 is TGTGCCAGCTCACCTACCGGGACAGGGGGCATTAATGAGCAGTTCTTC.

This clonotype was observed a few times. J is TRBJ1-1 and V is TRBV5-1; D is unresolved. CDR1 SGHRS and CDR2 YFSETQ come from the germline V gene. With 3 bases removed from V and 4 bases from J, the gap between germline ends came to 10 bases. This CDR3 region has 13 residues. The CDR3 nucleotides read TGCGCCAGCAGCTCGACGTGGGCCACTGAAGCTTTCTTT. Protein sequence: CASSSTWATEAFF.

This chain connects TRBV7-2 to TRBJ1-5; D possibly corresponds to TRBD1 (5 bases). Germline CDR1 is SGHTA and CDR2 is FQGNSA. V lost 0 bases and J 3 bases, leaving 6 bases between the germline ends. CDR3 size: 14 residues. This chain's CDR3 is CASSLAGHNQPQHF. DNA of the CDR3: TGTGCCAGCAGCTTAGCGGGGCACAATCAGCCCCAGCATTTT.

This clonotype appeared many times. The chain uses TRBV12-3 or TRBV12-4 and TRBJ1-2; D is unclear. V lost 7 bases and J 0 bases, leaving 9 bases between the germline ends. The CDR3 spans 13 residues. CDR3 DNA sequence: TGTGCCAGCACCACGGTGCCTAACTATGGCTACACCTTC. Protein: CASTTVPNYGYTF.

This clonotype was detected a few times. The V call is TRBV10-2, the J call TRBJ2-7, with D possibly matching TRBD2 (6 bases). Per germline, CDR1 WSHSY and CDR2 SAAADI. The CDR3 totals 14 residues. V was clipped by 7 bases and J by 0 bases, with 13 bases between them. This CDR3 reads CASNFGGLSYEQYF. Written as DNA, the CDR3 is TGCGCCAGCAATTTCGGGGGACTCTCCTACGAGCAGTACTTC.

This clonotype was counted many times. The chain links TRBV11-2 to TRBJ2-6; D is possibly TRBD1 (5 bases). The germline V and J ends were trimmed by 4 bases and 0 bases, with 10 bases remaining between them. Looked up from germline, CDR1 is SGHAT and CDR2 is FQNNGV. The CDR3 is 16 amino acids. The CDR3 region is CASSSRQFSGANVLTF. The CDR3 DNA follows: TGTGCCAGCAGCTCTAGACAGTTCTCTGGGGCCAACGTCCTGACTTTC. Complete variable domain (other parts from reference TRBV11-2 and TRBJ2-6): EAGVAQSPRYKIIEKRQSVAFWCNPISGHATLYWYQQILGQGPKLLIQFQNNGVVDDSQLPKDRFSAERLKGVDSTLKIQPAKLEDSAVYLCASSSRQFSGANVLTFGAGSRLTVL.

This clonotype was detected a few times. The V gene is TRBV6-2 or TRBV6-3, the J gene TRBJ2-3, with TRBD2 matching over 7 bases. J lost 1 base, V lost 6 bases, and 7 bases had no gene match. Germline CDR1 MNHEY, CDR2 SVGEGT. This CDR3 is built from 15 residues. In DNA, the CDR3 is TGTGCCAGCAGCCCTGAAAGCGGGGGCACAGATACGCAGTATTTT. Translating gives CASSPESGGTDTQYF.

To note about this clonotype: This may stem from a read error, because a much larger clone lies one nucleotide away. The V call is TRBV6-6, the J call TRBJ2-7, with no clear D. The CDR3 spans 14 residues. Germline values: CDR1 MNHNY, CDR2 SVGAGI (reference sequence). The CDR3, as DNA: TGTGCCAGCAGTCCTGGGTTAGCCTCCTACAAGCAGTACTTC. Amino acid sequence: CASSPGLASYKQYF.

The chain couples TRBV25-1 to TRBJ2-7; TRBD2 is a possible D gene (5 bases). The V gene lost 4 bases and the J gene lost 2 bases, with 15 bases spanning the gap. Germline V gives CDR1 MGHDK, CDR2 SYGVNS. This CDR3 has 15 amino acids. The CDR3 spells CASSAFAGITYEQYF. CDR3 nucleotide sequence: TGTGCCAGCAGTGCTTTCGCCGGGATAACCTACGAGCAGTACTTC.

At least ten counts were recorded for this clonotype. DNA for the CDR3: TGTGCCAGCACCCCAGGGGGGACTAGCGGCCGAGATACGCAGTATTTT. Its translation is CASTPGGTSGRDTQYF. The rearrangement joins TRBV13 to TRBJ2-3; TRBD2 matches 11 bases. CDR1 and CDR2 from the germline V gene are PRHDT and FYEKMQ (reference sequence). The CDR3 is 16 amino acids. The V gene end was trimmed by 7 bases and the J gene end by 5 bases; junction bases not matched to a gene: 11.

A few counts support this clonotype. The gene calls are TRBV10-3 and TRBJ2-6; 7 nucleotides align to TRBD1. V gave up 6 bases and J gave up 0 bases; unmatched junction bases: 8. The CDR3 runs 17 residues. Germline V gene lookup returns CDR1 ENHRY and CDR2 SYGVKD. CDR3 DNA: TGTGCCATCAGAGACCCGGGACAGAGCTCTGGGGCCAACGTCCTGACTTTC. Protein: CAIRDPGQSSGANVLTF.

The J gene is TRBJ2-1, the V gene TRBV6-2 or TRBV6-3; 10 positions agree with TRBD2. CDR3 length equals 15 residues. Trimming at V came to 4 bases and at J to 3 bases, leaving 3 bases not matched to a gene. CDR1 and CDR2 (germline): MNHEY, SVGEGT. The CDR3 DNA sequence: TGTGCCAGCAGTTTGGAGCGGGGGGGCTACAATGAGCAGTTCTTC. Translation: CASSLERGGYNEQFF.

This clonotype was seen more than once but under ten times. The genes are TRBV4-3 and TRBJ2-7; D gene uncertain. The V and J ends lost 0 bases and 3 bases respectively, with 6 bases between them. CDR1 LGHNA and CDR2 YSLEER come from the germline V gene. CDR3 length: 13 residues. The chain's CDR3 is CASSQDFYYEQYF. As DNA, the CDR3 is TGCGCCAGCAGCCAAGATTTCTACTACGAGCAGTACTTC.

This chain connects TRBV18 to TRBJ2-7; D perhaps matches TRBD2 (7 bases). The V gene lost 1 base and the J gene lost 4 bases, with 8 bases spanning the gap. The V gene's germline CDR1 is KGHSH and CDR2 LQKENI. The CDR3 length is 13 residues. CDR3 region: CASSPQGGYEQYF. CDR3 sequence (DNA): TGTGCCAGCTCACCACAGGGGGGGTACGAGCAGTACTTC.

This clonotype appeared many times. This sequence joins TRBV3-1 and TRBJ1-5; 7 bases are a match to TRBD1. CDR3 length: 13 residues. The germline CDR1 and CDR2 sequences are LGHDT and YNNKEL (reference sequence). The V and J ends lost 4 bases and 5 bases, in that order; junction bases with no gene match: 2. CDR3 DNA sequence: TGTGCCAGCAGCCGACAGGGCGATCAGCCCCAGCATTTT. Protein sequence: CASSRQGDQPQHF.

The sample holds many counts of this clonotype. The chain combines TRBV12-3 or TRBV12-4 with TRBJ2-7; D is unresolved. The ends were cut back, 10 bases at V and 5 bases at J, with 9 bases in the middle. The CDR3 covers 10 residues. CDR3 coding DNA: TGTGCCACCGGCCGCCACGAGCAGTACTTC. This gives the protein CATGRHEQYF.

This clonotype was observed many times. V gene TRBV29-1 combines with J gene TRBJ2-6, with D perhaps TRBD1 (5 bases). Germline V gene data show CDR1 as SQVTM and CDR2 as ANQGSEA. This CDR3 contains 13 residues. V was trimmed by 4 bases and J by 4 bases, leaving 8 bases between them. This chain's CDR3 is CSVGGLGANVLTF. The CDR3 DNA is TGCAGCGTTGGGGGCCTCGGGGCCAACGTCCTGACTTTC.

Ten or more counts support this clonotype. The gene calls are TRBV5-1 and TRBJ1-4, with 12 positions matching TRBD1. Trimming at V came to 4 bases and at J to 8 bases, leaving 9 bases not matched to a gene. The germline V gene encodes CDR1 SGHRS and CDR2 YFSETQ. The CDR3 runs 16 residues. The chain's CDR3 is CASSPGQGALGEKLFF. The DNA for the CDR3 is TGCGCCAGCAGCCCGGGACAGGGGGCCTTGGGGGAAAAACTGTTTTTT.

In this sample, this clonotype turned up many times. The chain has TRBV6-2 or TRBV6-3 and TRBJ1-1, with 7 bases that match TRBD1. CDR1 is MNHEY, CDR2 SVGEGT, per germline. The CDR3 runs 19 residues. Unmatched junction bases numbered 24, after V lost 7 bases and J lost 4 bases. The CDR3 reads CASNPPGYRGSFGSTEAFF. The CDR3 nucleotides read TGTGCCAGCAACCCACCGGGATACAGGGGCTCATTTGGGAGCACTGAAGCTTTCTTT.